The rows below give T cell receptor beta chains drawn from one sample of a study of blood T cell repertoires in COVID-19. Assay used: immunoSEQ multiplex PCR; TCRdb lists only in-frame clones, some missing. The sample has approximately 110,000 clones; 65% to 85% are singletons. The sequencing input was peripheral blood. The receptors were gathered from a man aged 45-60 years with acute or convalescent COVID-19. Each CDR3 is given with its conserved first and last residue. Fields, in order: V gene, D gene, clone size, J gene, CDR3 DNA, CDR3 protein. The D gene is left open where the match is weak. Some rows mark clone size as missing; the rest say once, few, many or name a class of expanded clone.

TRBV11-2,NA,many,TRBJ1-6,TGTGCCAGCAGCTTCGGGGGGAGTGGACCCCTCCACTTT,CASSFGGSGPLHF
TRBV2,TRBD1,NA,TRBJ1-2,TGTGCCAGCACTAGACAGGGGTACTATGGCTACACCTTC,CASTRQGYYGYTF
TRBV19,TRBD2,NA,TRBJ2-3,TGTGCCAGTAGTGGACGGGGGGGCCTGGATACGCAGTATTTT,CASSGRGGLDTQYF
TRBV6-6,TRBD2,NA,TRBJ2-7,TGTGCCAGCGTGGAGCGGGGGGGAACCTACGAGCAGTACTTC,CASVERGGTYEQYF
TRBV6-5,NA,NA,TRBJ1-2,TGTGCCAGCAGCCAGAATTCGTACGGCTACACCTTC,CASSQNSYGYTF
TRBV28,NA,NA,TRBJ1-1,TGTGCCAGCAGTCCTTTGAACACTGAAGCTTTCTTT,CASSPLNTEAFF
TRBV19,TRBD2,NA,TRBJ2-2,TGTGCCAGTAACTCTCAGCGGGGGGTAACTTCGAACACCGGGGAGCTGTTTTTT,CASNSQRGVTSNTGELFF
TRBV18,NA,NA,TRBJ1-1,TGTGCCAGCTCACCATCGCCGGTCGCCTCTGAAGCTTTCTTT,CASSPSPVASEAFF
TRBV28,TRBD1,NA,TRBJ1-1,TGTGCCAGCAGCTATAACAGGGGCACTGAAGCTTTCTTT,CASSYNRGTEAFF
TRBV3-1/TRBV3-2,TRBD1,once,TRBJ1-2,TGTGCCAGCAGCCGAATACAGGGGGCGAATGGCTACACCTTC,CASSRIQGANGYTF
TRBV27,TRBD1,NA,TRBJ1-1,TGTGCCAGCAGTTATCCAGGGGGCGCGGCTTTCTTT,CASSYPGGAAFF
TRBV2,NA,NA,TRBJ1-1,TGTGCCAGCAGCGGCGGCGGGGCTATGAACACTGAAGCTTTCTTT,CASSGGGAMNTEAFF
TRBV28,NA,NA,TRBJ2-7,TGTGCCAGCGCGAAGTCCTCTTTCGAGCAGTACTTC,CASAKSSFEQYF
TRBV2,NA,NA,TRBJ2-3,TGTGCCAGCATGGCCAACAGAGATACGCAGTATTTT,CASMANRDTQYF
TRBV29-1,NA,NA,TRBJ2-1,TGCAGCGTCAAGACAGCGAACAATGAGCAGTTCTTC,CSVKTANNEQFF
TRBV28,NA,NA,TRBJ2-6,TGTGCCAGCGGAGGGAGTTTGGATGGGGCCAACGTCCTGACTTTC,CASGGSLDGANVLTF
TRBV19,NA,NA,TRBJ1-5,TGTGCCAGTAGTCCCGGGAGCGGCCAGCCCCAGCATTTT,CASSPGSGQPQHF
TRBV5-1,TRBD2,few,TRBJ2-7,TGCGCCAGCAGCTTCCGCCAGAGGACTAGCAGGGCCTCCTACGAGCAGTACTTC,CASSFRQRTSRASYEQYF
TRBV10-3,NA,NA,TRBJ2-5,TGTGCCATCAATTCAGGCGAGACCCAGTACTTC,CAINSGETQYF
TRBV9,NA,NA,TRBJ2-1,TGTGCCAGCAGCCCGTGGGGTGGGACACGAAATGAGCAGTTCTTC,CASSPWGGTRNEQFF
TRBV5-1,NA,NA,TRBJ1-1,TGCGCCAGCAGCCCAGGACACCTGAACACTGAAGCTTTCTTT,CASSPGHLNTEAFF
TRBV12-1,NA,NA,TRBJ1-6,TGTGCCAGCAGCCCCCCGGGGAGCTCCTATAATTCACCCCTCCACTTT,CASSPPGSSYNSPLHF
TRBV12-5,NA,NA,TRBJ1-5,TGTGCTAGTGCGGCGGGGCGCAATCAGCCCCAGCATTTT,CASAAGRNQPQHF
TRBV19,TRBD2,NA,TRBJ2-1,TGTGCCAGTAGTATAGGGGGTAGCGGGGGACCTGGAGATGAGCAGTTCTTC,CASSIGGSGGPGDEQFF
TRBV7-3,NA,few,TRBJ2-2,TGTGCCAGCAGCCTATTTCCCGGGGAGCTGTTTTTT,CASSLFPGELFF
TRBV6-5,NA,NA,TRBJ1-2,TGTGCCAGCAGAAACTTACAGGAGTACTATGGCTACACCTTC,CASRNLQEYYGYTF
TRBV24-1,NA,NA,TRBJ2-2,TGTGCCACCAGTGGAGGCCGGGAGCTGTTTTTT,CATSGGRELFF
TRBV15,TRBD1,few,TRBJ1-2,TGTGCCACCAGCCCGACAGGGAACTATGGCTACACCTTC,CATSPTGNYGYTF
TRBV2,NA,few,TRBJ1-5,TGTGCCAGCAGTGCAAAGGGGAGCAATCAGCCCCAGCATTTT,CASSAKGSNQPQHF
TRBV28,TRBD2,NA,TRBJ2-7,TGTGCCAGCAGTCAGGGACTAGCGGTGGCGGCCGAGCAGTACTTC,CASSQGLAVAAEQYF
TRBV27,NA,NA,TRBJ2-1,TGTGCCAGCAGTTTATGGGCCCAGACAGGCCTGGGGGACAATGAGCAGTTCTTC,CASSLWAQTGLGDNEQFF
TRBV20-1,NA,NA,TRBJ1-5,TGCAGTGCTAGTATAAGGGGCGAGAGTCAGCCCCAGCATTTT,CSASIRGESQPQHF
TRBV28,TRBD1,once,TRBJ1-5,TGTGCCAGCAGTGGGACAGGGACTCAGCCCCAGCATTTT,CASSGTGTQPQHF
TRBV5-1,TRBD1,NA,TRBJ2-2,TGCGCCAGCAGCCTACAGGGGGCGGTTACCGGGGAGCTGTTTTTT,CASSLQGAVTGELFF
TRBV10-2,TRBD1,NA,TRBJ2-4,TGCGCCAGCAGAGAGACAGGGCGAGGGAACATTCAGTACTTC,CASRETGRGNIQYF
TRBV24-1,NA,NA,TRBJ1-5,TGTGCCACCAGTGCCCAGGGTAATCAGCCCCAGCATTTT,CATSAQGNQPQHF
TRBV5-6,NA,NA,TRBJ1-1,TGTGCCAGCAGCTTGGGGGGAGTGAACACTGAAGCTTTCTTT,CASSLGGVNTEAFF